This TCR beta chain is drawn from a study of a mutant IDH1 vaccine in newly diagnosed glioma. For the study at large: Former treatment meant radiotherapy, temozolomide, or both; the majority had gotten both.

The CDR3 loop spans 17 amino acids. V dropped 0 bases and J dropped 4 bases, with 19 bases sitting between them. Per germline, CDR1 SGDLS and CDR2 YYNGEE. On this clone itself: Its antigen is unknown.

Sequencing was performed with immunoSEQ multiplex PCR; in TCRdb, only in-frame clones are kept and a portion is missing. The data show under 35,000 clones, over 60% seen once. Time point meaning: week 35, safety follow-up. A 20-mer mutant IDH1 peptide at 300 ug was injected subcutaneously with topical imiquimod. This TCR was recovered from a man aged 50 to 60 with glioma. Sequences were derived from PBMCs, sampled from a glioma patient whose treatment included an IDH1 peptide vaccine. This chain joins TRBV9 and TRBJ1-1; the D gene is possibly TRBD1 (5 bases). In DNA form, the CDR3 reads TGTGCCAGCAGCGTAGACCCCGGGCCCGGGACCGGCACTGAAGCTTTCTTT. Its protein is CASSVDPGPGTGTEAFF.